The source of this T cell receptor (beta chain) is a study of Ad26.COV2.S vaccination and SARS-CoV-2 variants. Study information: The authors gave Ad26.COV2.S intramuscularly, either once or twice 56 days apart. General study results and limits: Vaccine recipients showed a spike-specific TCR breadth that was higher than in placebo recipients.

Profiled with immunoSEQ multiplex PCR; TCRdb holds only in-frame clones, not every one. The sample holds roughly 300,000 clones, roughly 90% seen once. This CDR3 has 19 residues. Germline loops: CDR1 MNHNS, CDR2 SASEGT. V trimming: 2 bases; J trimming: 6 bases; junction bases outside the gene matches: 21. As concerns this clone: What it binds is not known.

Treatment here: approximately 18 received Ad26.COV2.S at low or high dose, single or two shots; 5 received placebo; per-sample allocation not given. Sampling happened 63 days after the first vaccine or placebo injection. Built on an Ad26 vector, the vaccine expressed Wuhan-strain SARS-CoV-2 spike. This TCR came from a person between 18 and 65 years old who received the Ad26.COV2.S COVID-19 vaccine or a placebo. The rearrangement uses TRBV6-1 and TRBJ2-5; 7 bases map to TRBD1. The sample here was peripheral blood, taken in a trial of Ad26.COV2.S vaccine versus placebo. CDR3 protein: CASSETRSRGGSRGKTQYF. The CDR3 DNA reads as TGTGCCAGCAGTGAAACCCGATCAAGAGGGGGCTCGCGAGGAAAGACCCAGTACTTC.